The following is a T cell receptor beta chain sequence with its context. The CDR3 length is 18 residues. V lost 5 bases and J 2 bases, leaving 24 bases between the germline ends. CDR1 and CDR2 from the germline V gene are SGHNT and YENEEA. These data come from a study of T-cell memory formation after mild COVID-19. TCRdb used MiXCR to reprocess the 5' RACE reads, holding one entry per CDR3 protein. Of about 560,000 distinct CDR3 sequences in the sample, 17% were seen once. The sample was PBMCs or a T cell subset sorted from them (not recorded which). The V call is TRBV11-3, the J call TRBJ2-5; D is possibly TRBD2 (6 bases). This TCR was recovered from an adult woman who had mild COVID-19 (a few samples of this study predate the infection). Cell type and time point are not known. This chain's CDR3 is CASSPPGVAASTQETQYF. The DNA for the CDR3 is TGTGCCAGCAGCCCCCCGGGGGTAGCGGCTTCCACTCAAGAGACCCAGTACTTC. Using reference TRBV11-3 and TRBJ2-5 for the parts outside the CDR3, the full variable domain is EAGVVQSPRYKIIEKKQPVAFWCNPISGHNTLYWYLQNLGQGPELLIRYENEEAVDDSQLPKDRFSAERLKGVDSTLKIQPAELGDSAVYLCASSPPGVAASTQETQYFGPGTRLLVL.